One sample yielded the 18 T cell receptor beta chains listed below, sequenced in a study of shared clonotypes between healthy human individuals. Naive CD8 populations comprised CD45RO-negative cells positively selected for CCR7, excluding terminally differentiated effector memory CD45RA+ cells. The data were produced by immunoSEQ multiplex PCR, yet TCRdb's version contains in-frame clones alone and is incomplete. The data contain around 2,000,000 clones, over 85% of them singletons. Sequencing input: naive CD8+ T cells sorted from blood. These receptors all come from a man between 18 and 29 years old in good health.

The chain is built from TRBV18 and TRBJ1-1, with D possibly matching TRBD1 (6 bases). The V gene lost 7 bases and the J gene lost 7 bases, with 22 bases spanning the gap. The CDR3 contains 15 residues. In germline, CDR1 is KGHSH, CDR2 LQKENI. In DNA form, the CDR3 reads TGTGCCAGCTTTACAGGGCCCGAAAGTAAGAGTGAAGCTTTCTTT. Its protein product is CASFTGPESKSEAFF.

The rearrangement links TRBV29-1 to TRBJ2-3; D is unclear. The V end was cut by 3 bases, the J end by 4 bases, with 8 bases between. The length of the CDR3 is 12 residues. CDR1 is SQVTM, CDR2 ANQGSEA, per germline. The CDR3 protein is CSVDLPPDTQYF. The CDR3 nucleotides read TGCAGCGTTGACTTGCCCCCAGATACGCAGTATTTT.

The V and J genes are TRBV7-9 and TRBJ2-7; D is perhaps TRBD1 (6 bases). Germline-derived CDR1 and CDR2 are SEHNR and FQNEAQ (reference sequence). The CDR3 is made up of 13 amino acids. Trimming stripped 5 bases from V and 6 bases from J, with 14 bases between. The CDR3 here is CASSQGLGVEQYF. The CDR3 region has the DNA TGTGCCAGCAGCCAGGGGTTAGGGGTCGAGCAGTACTTC.

The rearrangement uses TRBV9 and TRBJ2-3; D is perhaps TRBD2 (6 bases). The V and J ends lost 3 bases and 0 bases respectively, with 17 bases between them. Germline V gives CDR1 SGDLS, CDR2 YYNGEE. This CDR3 spans 17 amino acids. The CDR3 loop reads CASSALGNSGSTDTQYF. For the CDR3, the DNA is TGTGCCAGCAGCGCCCTGGGTAATAGCGGTAGCACAGATACGCAGTATTTT.

The CDR3 sequence is CASGFGGGELFF. CDR3 coding DNA: TGTGCTAGTGGTTTTGGGGGAGGGGAGCTGTTTTTT. V and J are TRBV12-5 and TRBJ2-2; D assignment may be TRBD1 or TRBD2 (5 bases each). This CDR3 has 12 residues. Deletions cut 3 bases from V and 8 bases from J, with 7 bases between. Germline V CDR1 and CDR2: LGHNT, FRNRAP.

This rearrangement joins TRBV27 to TRBJ1-3, with D maybe TRBD1 (6 bases). V lost 6 bases, J lost 4 bases, and 19 bases lay in between. Germline V gene data show CDR1 as MNHEY and CDR2 as SMNVEV (reference sequence). CDR3 size: 16 residues. The CDR3 nucleotides read TGTGCCAGCAGCTCGGTGGCCGGGACACTCGGAAACACCATATATTTT. This codes for CASSSVAGTLGNTIYF.

V gene TRBV19 combines with J gene TRBJ1-1; D gene unclear. Germline-derived CDR1 and CDR2 are LNHDA and SQIVND (reference sequence). Between the trimmed V and J ends, which lost 3 bases and 5 bases, there was a span of 10 bases. CDR3 length: 13 residues. The CDR3 coding sequence is TGTGCCAGTAGTATGGGCAGAGGGACTGAAGCTTTCTTT. It is translated as CASSMGRGTEAFF.

The CDR3 DNA sequence: TGTGCCAGCAGTGACTCTGTCGGACCGAACACTGAAGCTTTCTTT. This sequence encodes CASSDSVGPNTEAFF. This chain joins TRBV6-4 and TRBJ1-1, with D unresolved. CDR1 is MRHNA and CDR2 is SNTAGT in the germline V gene. This CDR3 comprises 15 residues. V was cut by 0 bases and J by 1 base, with 9 bases left in between.

This chain links TRBV7-2 with TRBJ2-7; D might be TRBD1 (5 bases). Trimming cost V 5 bases and J 0 bases, with 14 bases left between them. Germline CDR1 and CDR2: SGHTA and FQGNSA. The CDR3 runs to 15 residues. CDR3 loop: CASSDPWGDSYEQYF. The CDR3 nucleotides read TGTGCCAGCAGCGACCCTTGGGGCGACTCCTACGAGCAGTACTTC.

The chain combines TRBV2 with TRBJ2-7; TRBD2 agrees at 7 bases. This CDR3 has 15 amino acids. V trimming: 4 bases; J trimming: 2 bases; junction bases outside the gene matches: 8. The germline V gene encodes CDR1 SNHLY and CDR2 FYNNEI. In nucleotides, the CDR3 is TGTGCCAGCAGTGCTGCGGCGGGGGAGGCCTACGAGCAGTACTTC. Translating it yields CASSAAAGEAYEQYF.

This clone was observed once. The chain recombines TRBV2 with TRBJ1-2; the D is unclear. The CDR3 has 13 residues. Germline CDR1 SNHLY, CDR2 FYNNEI. V gave up 5 bases and J gave up 4 bases, with 11 bases separating them. CDR3 DNA: TGTGCCAGCAGTCTTTCCAGGTTCTATGGCTACACCTTC. Translating it yields CASSLSRFYGYTF.

Details on this clone: Other nucleotide sequences in the sample specify the same CDR3. V usage is TRBV9 and J usage is TRBJ1-1, with D maybe TRBD1 (5 bases). Trimming pared 3 bases from V and 4 bases from J, leaving 13 bases between. The CDR3 totals 14 residues. The germline gives CDR1 SGDLS, CDR2 YYNGEE. CDR3 protein: CASSAGGGSTEAFF. DNA of the CDR3: TGTGCCAGCAGCGCAGGCGGGGGTTCCACTGAAGCTTTCTTT.

The J gene is TRBJ2-1, the V gene TRBV4-1; D is perhaps TRBD1 (5 bases). V shed 3 bases and J shed 9 bases, with 12 bases lying between them. The CDR3 totals 13 residues. Germline values: CDR1 MGHRA, CDR2 YSYEKL. In DNA form, the CDR3 reads TGCGCCAGCAGCCAGGGGCAGAGTCGTGAGCAGTTCTTC. Translating it yields CASSQGQSREQFF.

This clone appeared a single time. The chain recombines TRBV11-2 with TRBJ2-3; TRBD1 matches 8 bases. V gave up 5 bases and J gave up 3 bases; unmatched junction bases: 1. The CDR3 covers 13 residues. Germline lookup yields CDR1 SGHAT and CDR2 FQNNGV. CDR3 sequence: CASSRQGTDTQYF. CDR3 DNA: TGTGCCAGCAGCCGACAGGGGACAGATACGCAGTATTTT.

The chain couples TRBV6-5 to TRBJ2-7; possibly TRBD1 for D (6 bases). V lost 6 bases and J 2 bases, leaving 17 bases between the germline ends. Germline V gene lookup returns CDR1 MNHEY and CDR2 SVGAGI. The CDR3 loop spans 15 amino acids. CDR3 sequence reads: CASRQTGIGPYEQYF. CDR3 coding DNA: TGTGCCAGCAGACAAACAGGGATCGGGCCCTACGAGCAGTACTTC.

The chain links TRBV28 to TRBJ2-7; D ambiguous. The CDR3 spans 14 residues. Germline lookup yields CDR1 MDHEN and CDR2 SYDVKM. The V end was cut by 5 bases, the J end by 9 bases, with 20 bases between. The CDR3 reads CASSLQLSGVGQYF. The CDR3 bases are TGTGCCAGCAGTCTTCAACTTAGTGGGGTTGGGCAGTACTTC.

This clone was observed once. The chain recombines TRBV5-1 with TRBJ1-1, with no clear D. Germline V lookup: CDR1 SGHRS, CDR2 YFSETQ. The CDR3 consists of 13 residues. The V end was cut by 0 bases, the J end by 4 bases, with 7 bases between. CDR3 nucleotides: TGCGCCAGCAGCTTGGATGGGTCCACTGAAGCTTTCTTT. Translation gives CASSLDGSTEAFF.

This chain joins TRBV28 and TRBJ2-1; TRBD2 is a possible D gene (5 bases). Germline CDR1 reads MDHEN; CDR2 reads SYDVKM. Trimming pared 3 bases from V and 8 bases from J, leaving 14 bases between. The length of the CDR3 is 14 residues. CDR3 coding DNA: TGTGCCAGCAGTTTTTCCGGGATTGCCGATGAGCAGTTCTTC. Encoded protein: CASSFSGIADEQFF.